This T cell receptor (beta chain) was sequenced during a study of blood T cell repertoires in COVID-19. Overall study: There were acute and convalescent COVID-19 samples, and they came from the United States, Italy and Spain. T cells, B-cell-depleted T cells, or PBMCs supplied cDNA or gDNA.

Trimming took off 2 bases at V and 8 bases at J, with 15 bases between the two ends. Germline V gene sequence: CDR1 LNHDA, CDR2 SQIVND (reference sequence). This CDR3 has 14 amino acids. Study processing details: Using reference gene primer amplification, nucleated cell counts were estimated. Here immunoSEQ multiplex PCR was the method, and the copy in TCRdb shows in-frame clones only, minus some. V and J calls and clone size are copied from that table; D and trimming were computed from the DNA. The sample records a few hundred thousand clones, about 85% being singletons. This receptor was obtained from a woman between 18 and 29 years old with acute or convalescent COVID-19. This chain joins TRBV19 and TRBJ1-2, with D hard to call. What was sequenced was peripheral blood. The CDR3: CASSIWYREEGYTF. The CDR3 region has the DNA TGTGCCAGTAGTATATGGTACCGAGAGGAGGGCTACACCTTC.